This T cell receptor beta chain appears in the sequencing data of a study of brain T cells in children with intractable seizures. As concerns this clone: Its target is not known.

Regarding the study as a whole: Pre- and post-surgery blood differed in depth, so pre-surgery absences may be undersampling.

Produced via immunoSEQ multiplex PCR; TCRdb's table is partial and in-frame only. The sample includes 75,000 to 80,000 clones, 85% to 95% of them seen just once. The source was peripheral blood, collected at surgery. The receptor's source is a boy less than two years old with tuberous sclerosis and intractable seizures.

Written as DNA, the CDR3 is TGTGCCAGCAGCGCATGGGACAGCGAACACACTAACTATGGCTACACCTTC. This encodes CASSAWDSEHTNYGYTF. The chain is built from TRBV11-2 and TRBJ1-2; TRBD1 agrees at 7 bases. CDR3 length equals 17 residues. Germline assignment: CDR1 SGHAT and CDR2 FQNNGV. Germline trimming cut 5 bases from V and 0 bases from J; bases unmatched to any gene: 12.